This TCR beta chain was documented in a study of identical twins. A single count supports this clonotype. The antigen remains undetermined. Study-level points and caveats: There was an excess of low generation probability in the out-of-frame alpha sequences that twins shared.

TCRdb reprocessed the 5' RACE reads via MiXCR and lists one record per CDR3 protein. Here the sample spans about 1.7 million distinct CDR3 sequences, roughly 35% being singletons. The sequence was obtained from a newborn girl in good health. Specimen: cord blood.

The CDR3 bases are TGCGCCAGCAGCTTGTGGGGAGGGAGAACAAACACTGAAGCTTTCTTT. This encodes CASSLWGGRTNTEAFF. This rearrangement joins TRBV5-1 to TRBJ1-1; D gene unclear. CDR1 is SGHRS and CDR2 is YFSETQ in the germline V gene. This CDR3 region has 16 residues. V shed 1 base and J shed 2 bases, with 15 bases lying between them.